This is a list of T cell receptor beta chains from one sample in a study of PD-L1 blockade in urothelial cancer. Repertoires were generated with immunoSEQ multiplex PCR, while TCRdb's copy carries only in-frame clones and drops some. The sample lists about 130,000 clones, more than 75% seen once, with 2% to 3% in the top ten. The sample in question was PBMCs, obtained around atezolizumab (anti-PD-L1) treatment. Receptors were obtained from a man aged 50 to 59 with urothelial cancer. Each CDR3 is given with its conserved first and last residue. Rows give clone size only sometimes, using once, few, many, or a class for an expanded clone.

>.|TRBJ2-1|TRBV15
CATYHGLAGVFGSYNEQFF
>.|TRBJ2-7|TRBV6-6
CASSYSPAEQYF
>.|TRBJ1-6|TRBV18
CASSPIPTGGGSYNSPLHF
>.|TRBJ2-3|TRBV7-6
CASSRTSGGTDTQYF
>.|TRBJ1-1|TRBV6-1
CASSEVWGQTEAFF
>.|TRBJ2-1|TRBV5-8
CASSLAVGVVSYEQFF
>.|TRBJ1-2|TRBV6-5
CASSRGQLNYGYTF
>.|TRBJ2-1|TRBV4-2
CASSQGAGDLNEQFF
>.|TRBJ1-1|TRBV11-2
CASSTKLNTEAFF
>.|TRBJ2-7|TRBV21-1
CASTLLHRAYEQYF
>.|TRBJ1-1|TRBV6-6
CASSYGYRVDTEAFF
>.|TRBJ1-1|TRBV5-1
CASRVPGGHTEAFF
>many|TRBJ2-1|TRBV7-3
CASSPGQGGNEQFF